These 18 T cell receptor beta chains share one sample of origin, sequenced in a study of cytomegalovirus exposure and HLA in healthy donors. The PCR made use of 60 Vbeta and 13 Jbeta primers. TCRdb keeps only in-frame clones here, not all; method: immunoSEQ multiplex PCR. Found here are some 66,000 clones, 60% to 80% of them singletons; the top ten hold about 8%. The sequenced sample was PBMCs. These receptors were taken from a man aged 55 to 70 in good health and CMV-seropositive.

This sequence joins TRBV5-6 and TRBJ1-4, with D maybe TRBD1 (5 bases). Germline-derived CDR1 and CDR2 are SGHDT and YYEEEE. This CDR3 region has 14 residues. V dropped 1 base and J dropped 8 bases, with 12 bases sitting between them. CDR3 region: CASSLPGNGEKLFF. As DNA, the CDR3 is TGTGCCAGCAGCTTGCCAGGGAACGGGGAAAAACTGTTTTTT.

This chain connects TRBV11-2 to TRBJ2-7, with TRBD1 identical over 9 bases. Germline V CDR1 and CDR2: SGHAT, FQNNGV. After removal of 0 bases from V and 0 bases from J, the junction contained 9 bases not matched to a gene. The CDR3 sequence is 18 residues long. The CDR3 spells CASSLDLAGTGNSYEQYF. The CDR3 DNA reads TGTGCCAGCAGCTTAGATTTGGCGGGGACAGGGAACTCCTACGAGCAGTACTTC.

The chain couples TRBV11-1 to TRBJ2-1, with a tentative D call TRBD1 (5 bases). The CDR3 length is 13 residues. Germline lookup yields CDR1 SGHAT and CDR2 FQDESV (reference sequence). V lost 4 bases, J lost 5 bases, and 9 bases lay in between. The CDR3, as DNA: TGTGCCAGCAGCTCGTTACAGGACAATGAGCAGTTCTTC. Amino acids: CASSSLQDNEQFF.

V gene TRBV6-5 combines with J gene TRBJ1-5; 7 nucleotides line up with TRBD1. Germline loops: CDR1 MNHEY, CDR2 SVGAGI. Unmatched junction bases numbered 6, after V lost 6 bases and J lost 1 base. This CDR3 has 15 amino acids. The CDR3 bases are TGTGCCAGCAGGGAGCAACAGGGGAGCAATCAGCCCCAGCATTTT. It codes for CASREQQGSNQPQHF.

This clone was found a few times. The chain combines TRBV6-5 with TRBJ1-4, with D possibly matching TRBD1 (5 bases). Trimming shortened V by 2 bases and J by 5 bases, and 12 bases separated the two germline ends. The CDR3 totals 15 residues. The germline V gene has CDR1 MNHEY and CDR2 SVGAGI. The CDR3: CASSYRPGSNEKLFF. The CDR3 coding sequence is TGTGCCAGCAGTTACAGGCCAGGGTCGAATGAAAAACTGTTTTTT.

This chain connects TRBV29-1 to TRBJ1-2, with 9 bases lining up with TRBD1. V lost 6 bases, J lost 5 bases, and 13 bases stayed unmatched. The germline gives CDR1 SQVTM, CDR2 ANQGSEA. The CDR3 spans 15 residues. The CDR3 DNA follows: TGCAGCGTGGACATTCCTGACAGGGGGGGTTATGGCTACACCTTC. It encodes CSVDIPDRGGYGYTF.

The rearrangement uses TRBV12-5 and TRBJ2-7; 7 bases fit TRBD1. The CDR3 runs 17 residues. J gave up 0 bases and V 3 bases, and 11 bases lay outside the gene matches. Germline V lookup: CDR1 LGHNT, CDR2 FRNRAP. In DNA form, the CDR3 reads TGTGCTAGTGGTTTAGCCCTCGACAGGGACCTCTCCTACGAGCAGTACTTC. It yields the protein CASGLALDRDLSYEQYF.

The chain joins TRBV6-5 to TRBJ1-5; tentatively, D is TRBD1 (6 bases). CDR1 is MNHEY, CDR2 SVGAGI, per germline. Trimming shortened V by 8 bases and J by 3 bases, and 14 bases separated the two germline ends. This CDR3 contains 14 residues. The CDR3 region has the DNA TGTGCCAGCTCCTCCGGGACAAACAATCAGCCCCAGCATTTT. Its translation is CASSSGTNNQPQHF.

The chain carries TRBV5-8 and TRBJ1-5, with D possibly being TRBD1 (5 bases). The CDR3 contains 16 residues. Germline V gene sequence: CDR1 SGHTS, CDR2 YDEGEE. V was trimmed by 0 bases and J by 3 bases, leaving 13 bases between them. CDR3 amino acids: CASSLGGGIDNQPQHF. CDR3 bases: TGTGCCAGCAGCTTGGGCGGGGGAATCGACAATCAGCCCCAGCATTTT.

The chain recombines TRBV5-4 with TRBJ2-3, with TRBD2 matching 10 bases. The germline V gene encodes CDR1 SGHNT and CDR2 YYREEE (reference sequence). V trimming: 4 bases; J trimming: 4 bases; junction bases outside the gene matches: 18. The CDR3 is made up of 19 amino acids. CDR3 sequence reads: CASSHKGKPSGSDSDTQYF. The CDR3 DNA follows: TGTGCCAGCAGCCATAAAGGCAAACCTAGCGGGAGTGATTCAGATACGCAGTATTTT.

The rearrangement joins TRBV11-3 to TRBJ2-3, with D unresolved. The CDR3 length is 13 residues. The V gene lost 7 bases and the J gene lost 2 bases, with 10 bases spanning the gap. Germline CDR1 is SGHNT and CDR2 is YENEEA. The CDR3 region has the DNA TGTGCCAGCACCCCCAGTCTCACAGATACGCAGTATTTT. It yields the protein CASTPSLTDTQYF. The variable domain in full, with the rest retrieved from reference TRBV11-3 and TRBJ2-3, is EAGVVQSPRYKIIEKKQPVAFWCNPISGHNTLYWYLQNLGQGPELLIRYENEEAVDDSQLPKDRFSAERLKGVDSTLKIQPAELGDSAVYLCASTPSLTDTQYFGPGTRLTVL.

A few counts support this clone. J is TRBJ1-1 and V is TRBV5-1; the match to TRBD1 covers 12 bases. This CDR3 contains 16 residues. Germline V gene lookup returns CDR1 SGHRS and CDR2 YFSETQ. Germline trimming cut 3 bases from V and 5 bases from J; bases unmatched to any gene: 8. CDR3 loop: CASSSGTGGKWTEAFF. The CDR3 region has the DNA TGCGCCAGCAGCTCGGGGACAGGGGGCAAGTGGACTGAAGCTTTCTTT.

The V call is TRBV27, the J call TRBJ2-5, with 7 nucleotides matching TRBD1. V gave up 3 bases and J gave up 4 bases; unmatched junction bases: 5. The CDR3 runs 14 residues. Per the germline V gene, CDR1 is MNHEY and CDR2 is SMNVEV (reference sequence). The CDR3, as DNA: TGTGCCAGCAGTTTTATAGGGGGCGGAGAGACCCAGTACTTC. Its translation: CASSFIGGGETQYF.

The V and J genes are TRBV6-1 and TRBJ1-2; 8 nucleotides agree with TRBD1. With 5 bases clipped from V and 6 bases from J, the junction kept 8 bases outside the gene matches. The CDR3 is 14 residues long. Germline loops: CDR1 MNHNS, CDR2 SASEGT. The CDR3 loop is CASSRVGQGDGYTF. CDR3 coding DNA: TGTGCCAGCAGTCGGGTTGGACAGGGCGATGGCTACACCTTC.

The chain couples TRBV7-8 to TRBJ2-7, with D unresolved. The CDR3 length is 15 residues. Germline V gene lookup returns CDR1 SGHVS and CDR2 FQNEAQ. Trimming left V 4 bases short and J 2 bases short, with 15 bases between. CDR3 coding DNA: TGTGCCAGCAGCTCGAGGCCAGAGACCCCCTACGAGCAGTACTTC. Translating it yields CASSSRPETPYEQYF.

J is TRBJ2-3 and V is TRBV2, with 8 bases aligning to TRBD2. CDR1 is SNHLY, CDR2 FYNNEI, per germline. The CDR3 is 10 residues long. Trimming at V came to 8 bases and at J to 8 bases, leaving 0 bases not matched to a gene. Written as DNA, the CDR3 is TGTGCCAGCCGGGAGGGTACGCAGTATTTT. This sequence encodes CASREGTQYF.

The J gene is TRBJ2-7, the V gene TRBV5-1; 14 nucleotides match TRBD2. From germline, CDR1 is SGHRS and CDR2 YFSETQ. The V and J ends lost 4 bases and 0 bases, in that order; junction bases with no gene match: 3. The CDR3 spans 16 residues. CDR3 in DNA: TGCGCCAGCAGCCGCGGGACTAGCGGGAGCTCCTACGAGCAGTACTTC. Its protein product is CASSRGTSGSSYEQYF.

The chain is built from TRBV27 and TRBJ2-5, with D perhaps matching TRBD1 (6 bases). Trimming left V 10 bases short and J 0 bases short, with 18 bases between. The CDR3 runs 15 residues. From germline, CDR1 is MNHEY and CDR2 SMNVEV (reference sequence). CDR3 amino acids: CATAMGHKYQETQYF. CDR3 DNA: TGTGCCACCGCAATGGGACACAAGTACCAAGAGACCCAGTACTTC.